This T cell receptor (beta chain) came from a study of blood T cells in healthy people across ages. Study-level points and caveats: The lack of PBMC sorting stopped any conclusive naive versus antigen-experienced comparison.

A remark on this clonotype: The antigen is undetermined. The junction does not match germline at one end; this may be a read error.

The use of a sample-barcoded 5' primer and a J-beta primer mix characterized a second PCR of roughly 7 to 12 cycles. All samples yielded 3 million or more CDR3-containing paired-end reads. One entry per CDR3 protein, called by TCRdb with MiXCR from the 5' RACE reads. Of a few hundred thousand distinct CDR3 sequences in the sample, 27% were seen once. CDR1 is MNHNY and CDR2 is SVGAGI in the germline V gene (reference sequence). The CDR3 sequence is 15 residues long. The clonotype was recovered from a woman in her seventies in good health. Sequenced sample: blood. The chain couples TRBV6-6 to TRBJ2-7, with 8 bases fitting TRBD1. The CDR3 is CASSYRPDRAYERYF. The CDR3, as DNA: TGTGCCAGCAGTTACCGTCCGGACAGGGCGTACGAGCGGTACTTC.